This T cell receptor beta chain derives from a study of CD8 T cells in ankylosing spondylitis. Study-wide results and caveats: The study looked at matched synovial fluid samples from ankylosing spondylitis patients. Disease-linked clones were reported to be significantly enriched there.

In its sample, this clonotype was seen a few times. Its antigen is not identified. For TCR beta, libraries came from quantitative 5'-RACE with molecular barcodes. TCRdb processed the 5' RACE reads anew with MiXCR; each CDR3 protein has one entry. Among fewer than 200,000 distinct CDR3 sequences, 18% were seen once, and the ten largest hold 4.3%. This CDR3 has 13 residues. Germline V gene lookup returns CDR1 MNHNS and CDR2 SASEGT. The V end lost 4 bases, the J end lost 7 bases, and 12 bases lay between the germline ends. Sequencing input: blood, either unsorted or a sorted T cell fraction (not recorded which). The clonotype originates from a male donor aged 10 to 30 with ankylosing spondylitis or in good health (not recorded which). The chain joins TRBV6-1 to TRBJ2-3; D gene uncertain. The CDR3 sequence is CASSAEGWNTQYF. Here the CDR3 DNA reads TGTGCCAGCAGTGCTGAAGGATGGAATACGCAGTATTTT.